This TCR beta chain was recorded in a study of blood T cell repertoires in COVID-19. As for the study in general: Collection of acute and convalescent COVID-19 samples took place in the United States, Italy and Spain.

Some clones are missing from TCRdb's copy, which holds only in-frame ones; the method was immunoSEQ multiplex PCR. The sample includes over 70,000 clones, 90% of them seen just once. This clone was seen a single time. This TCR was sampled from a woman older than 75 with active or convalescent COVID-19. Material: peripheral blood.

CDR3 sequence: CASSQAARGYDGNTIYF. The CDR3 region has the DNA TGTGCCAGCAGTCAGGCGGCCAGGGGGTATGATGGAAACACCATATATTTT. The chain carries TRBV7-2 and TRBJ1-3, with 7 bases that match TRBD1. Germline lookup yields CDR1 SGHTA and CDR2 FQGNSA. This CDR3 is 17 amino acids long. J was trimmed by 3 bases and V by 6 bases; bases with no gene match: 14.